The 30 T cell receptor beta chains reported below all come from one sample, sequenced in a study of shared clonotypes between healthy human individuals. The protocol was immunoSEQ multiplex PCR, while the TCRdb copy is restricted to in-frame clones and leaves out a portion. The table lists more than 2,000,000 clones, more than 80% of them singletons. The sample was naive CD4+ T cells from PBMCs. Subset described: CD45RA+ positively selected. The receptors come from a man in his late teens or twenties in good health. Some clones in this sample may be carry-over from other donors' samples.

Details on this clone: This CDR3 is also generated by other DNA sequences in the sample. The chain links TRBV5-1 to TRBJ2-7; D not resolved. V was pared by 0 bases and J by 2 bases, with 6 bases between. This CDR3 spans 13 amino acids. Germline CDR1 SGHRS, CDR2 YFSETQ. CDR3 bases: TGCGCCAGCAGCTTGGAGCCAGCCTACGAGCAGTACTTC. Its protein product is CASSLEPAYEQYF.

This chain links TRBV6-5 with TRBJ1-1; D is unclear. The CDR3 is 16 residues long. The V gene lost 2 bases and the J gene lost 5 bases, with 18 bases spanning the gap. Germline V gene sequence: CDR1 MNHEY, CDR2 SVGAGI. CDR3 coding DNA: TGTGCCAGCAGTTACCCCTCGGGCTCGCGGATGACTGAAGCTTTCTTT. Protein sequence: CASSYPSGSRMTEAFF.

This chain uses TRBV19 with TRBJ2-7; D gene unclear. CDR1 LNHDA and CDR2 SQIVND come from the germline V gene (reference sequence). The V end lost 3 bases, the J end lost 1 base, and 13 bases lay between the germline ends. The CDR3 loop spans 15 amino acids. CDR3 loop: CASSIVSSPSYEQYF. Here the CDR3 DNA reads TGTGCCAGTAGTATCGTCTCCAGCCCTTCCTACGAGCAGTACTTC. Combining the CDR3 with reference TRBV19 and TRBJ2-7 gives the whole variable domain DGGITQSPKYLFRKEGQNVTLSCEQNLNHDAMYWYRQDPGQGLRLIYYSQIVNDFQKGDIAEGYSVSREKKESFPLTVTSAQKNPTAFYLCASSIVSSPSYEQYFGPGTRLTVT.

This chain joins TRBV28 and TRBJ1-5, with 10 bases matching TRBD1. Trimming removed 5 bases from V and 7 bases from J; junction bases left unmatched: 5. Germline CDR1 is MDHEN and CDR2 is SYDVKM. The CDR3 has 14 residues. CDR3 DNA sequence: TGTGCCAGCAGTCCGACGGACAGGGGGCAGCCCCAGCATTTT. Protein product: CASSPTDRGQPQHF.

The chain carries TRBV6-6 and TRBJ2-1; 12 nucleotides align to TRBD2. V lost 10 bases and J lost 8; bases outside the gene matches: 12. The CDR3 spans 15 residues. Germline V lookup: CDR1 MNHNY, CDR2 SVGAGI (reference sequence). CDR3 coding DNA: TGTGCCACAAAGCAGACTAGCGGGAGTTTCTATGAGCAGTTCTTC. Its protein product is CATKQTSGSFYEQFF.

A remark on this clone: One end of the junction does not line up with germline, which may come from a read error. V and J are TRBV2 and TRBJ2-5; D is ambiguous. This CDR3 spans 10 amino acids. Germline V gene lookup returns CDR1 SNHLY and CDR2 FYNNEI. The CDR3 sequence is CTSAVETQYF. The CDR3 DNA follows: TGCACCTCCGCGGTGGAGACCCAGTACTTC.

The gene calls are TRBV29-1 and TRBJ2-3, with a possible D match to TRBD1 (6 bases). Germline-derived CDR1 and CDR2 are SQVTM and ANQGSEA. Trimming stripped 8 bases from V and 2 bases from J, with 17 bases between. The CDR3 spans 14 residues. The CDR3: CSTRPTGYTDTQYF. In DNA, the CDR3 is TGCAGCACACGGCCGACAGGCTACACAGATACGCAGTATTTT.

The chain employs TRBV28 and TRBJ2-3; D may be TRBD1 or TRBD2 (5 bases each). Looked up from germline, CDR1 is MDHEN and CDR2 is SYDVKM. CDR3 length: 15 amino acids. V was trimmed by 1 base and J by 4 bases, leaving 12 bases between them. DNA for the CDR3: TGTGCCAGCAGTTTATTCGGCAGGGAGCCAGATACGCAGTATTTT. Translating gives CASSLFGREPDTQYF.

This chain links TRBV2 with TRBJ1-6; 7 nucleotides match TRBD1. Germline trimming cut 11 bases from V and 7 bases from J; bases unmatched to any gene: 11. Germline assignment: CDR1 SNHLY and CDR2 FYNNEI. The CDR3 length is 14 residues. The CDR3 loop reads CASRASRGNSPLHF. The CDR3 DNA reads as TGTGCCTCCCGGGCATCCAGGGGGAATTCACCCCTCCACTTT.

V gene TRBV12-5 combines with J gene TRBJ2-1; 7 nucleotides line up with TRBD2. Trimming took 2 bases from V and 10 from J; bases not matched to a gene: 17. Germline CDR1 reads LGHNT; CDR2 reads FRNRAP. The CDR3 runs to 17 residues. The DNA of the CDR3 is TGTGCTAGTGGTTTGACCGCCGGGACTACTCCCTTGGGGGAGCAGTTCTTC. Protein sequence: CASGLTAGTTPLGEQFF.

This clone was counted a single time. The chain couples TRBV4-2 to TRBJ2-1; TRBD2 matches at 9 bases. The CDR3 covers 18 residues. V trimming: 1 base; J trimming: 0 bases; junction bases outside the gene matches: 7. The germline CDR1 and CDR2 sequences are LGHNA and YNFKEQ. The CDR3 reads CASSQALAGGPSYNEQFF. The CDR3 DNA is TGTGCCAGCAGCCAAGCCTTGGCGGGAGGGCCCTCCTACAATGAGCAGTTCTTC.

The chain couples TRBV6-6 to TRBJ2-2; a possible D gene is TRBD1 (6 bases). CDR3 length: 15 amino acids. Trimming took 6 bases from V and 7 from J, leaving 18 bases between them. Germline V gene lookup returns CDR1 MNHNY and CDR2 SVGAGI (reference sequence). CDR3 bases: TGTGCCAGCAGCAAAGGACCTCAAGGGGGCGGGGAGCTGTTTTTT. This codes for CASSKGPQGGGELFF.

This sequence joins TRBV18 and TRBJ1-1, with D unclear. Germline CDR1 and CDR2: KGHSH and LQKENI. The CDR3 loop spans 15 amino acids. V was pared by 3 bases and J by 1 base, with 12 bases between. The chain's CDR3 is CASSPGASPNTEAFF. As DNA, the CDR3 is TGTGCCAGCTCACCGGGCGCCAGCCCGAACACTGAAGCTTTCTTT. The entire variable domain, with the rest obtained from reference TRBV18 and TRBJ1-1, is as follows: NAGVMQNPRHLVRRRGQEARLRCSPMKGHSHVYWYRQLPEEGLKFMVYLQKENIIDESGMPKERFSAEFPKEGPSILRIQQVVRGDSAAYFCASSPGASPNTEAFFGQGTRLTVV.

The chain uses TRBV19 and TRBJ2-2; 11 bases line up with TRBD2. With V trimmed by 11 bases and J by 5 bases, 16 bases remained unmatched. The CDR3 totals 17 residues. Germline assignment: CDR1 LNHDA and CDR2 SQIVND (reference sequence). The CDR3 region is CASRGARLAGGTGELFF. CDR3 coding DNA: TGTGCCTCCCGGGGGGCCAGGCTAGCGGGAGGTACCGGGGAGCTGTTTTTT.

The chain couples TRBV10-2 to TRBJ2-7; 10 bases align to TRBD2. The V and J ends lost 6 bases and 6 bases, in that order; junction bases with no gene match: 11. The CDR3 contains 15 residues. Germline V gene lookup returns CDR1 WSHSY and CDR2 SAAADI. The DNA for the CDR3 is TGCGCCAGCAGCCCAAGCGGGAGGGCCTCCCTCGAGCAGTACTTC. Protein product: CASSPSGRASLEQYF.

On this clone itself: Other DNA sequences in this specimen translate into the identical CDR3. The chain links TRBV10-2 to TRBJ2-3, with no clear D. The CDR3 is 11 residues long. Per germline, CDR1 WSHSY and CDR2 SAAADI. Trimming left V 7 bases short and J 0 bases short, with 2 bases between. CDR3 residues: CASTSTDTQYF. The CDR3 bases are TGCGCCAGCACAAGCACAGATACGCAGTATTTT.

J is TRBJ2-7 and V is TRBV4-1; possibly TRBD1 for D (6 bases). The ends were cut back, 3 bases at V and 12 bases at J, with 18 bases in the middle. The CDR3 has 13 residues. Looked up from germline, CDR1 is MGHRA and CDR2 is YSYEKL. This chain's CDR3 is CASSQYRDTEGYF. CDR3 nucleotides: TGCGCCAGCAGCCAGTACCGGGACACTGAAGGGTACTTC.

The genes are TRBV6-5 and TRBJ2-3, with TRBD1 matching over 8 bases. CDR3 length: 15 amino acids. Trimming took 2 bases from V and 3 from J; bases not matched to a gene: 4. Germline V CDR1 and CDR2: MNHEY, SVGAGI. Here the CDR3 DNA reads TGTGCCAGCAGTTACCAGGGGGCCGGAACAGATACGCAGTATTTT. Amino acids: CASSYQGAGTDTQYF.

The chain joins TRBV30 to TRBJ1-2, with no clear D. With 4 bases removed from V and 4 bases from J, the gap between germline ends came to 13 bases. This CDR3 region has 13 residues. Germline V CDR1 and CDR2: GTSNPN, SVGIG (reference sequence). CDR3 DNA: TGTGCCTGGACCCACCTAGGCGGCTATGGCTACACCTTC. This gives the protein CAWTHLGGYGYTF.

Remarks on this clone: Other nucleotide sequences from this sample produce the same CDR3. The chain employs TRBV5-1 and TRBJ1-3; tentatively, D is TRBD1 (5 bases). Germline V CDR1 and CDR2: SGHRS, YFSETQ. V was trimmed by 2 bases and J by 0 bases, leaving 9 bases between them. The CDR3 consists of 15 residues. The CDR3, as DNA: TGCGCCAGCAGCTTCGGGGGGAACTCTGGAAACACCATATATTTT. This gives the protein CASSFGGNSGNTIYF.

This chain connects TRBV19 to TRBJ2-7, with a tentative D call TRBD2 (6 bases). The CDR3 is 18 amino acids. Germline V gives CDR1 LNHDA, CDR2 SQIVND (reference sequence). The V gene lost 5 bases and the J gene lost 3 bases, with 26 bases spanning the gap. The CDR3 spells CASSDGGLTTSSGYEQYF. DNA for the CDR3: TGTGCCAGTAGTGATGGAGGACTAACCACTTCATCTGGCTACGAGCAGTACTTC.

This clone has just one count. The chain is built from TRBV7-6 and TRBJ2-1; maybe TRBD2 (6 bases). The CDR3 contains 16 residues. Trimming stripped 5 bases from V and 8 bases from J, with 22 bases between. Germline V gene data show CDR1 as SGHVS and CDR2 as FNYEAQ. The CDR3 DNA sequence: TGTGCCAGCAGCACATTTAGCGGCTCCTCGTTGGATGAGCAGTTCTTC. This sequence encodes CASSTFSGSSLDEQFF. Variable domain in full (rest from reference TRBV7-6 and TRBJ2-1): GAGVSQSPRYKVTKRGQDVALRCDPISGHVSLYWYRQALGQGPEFLTYFNYEAQQDKSGLPNDRFSAERPEGSISTLTIQRTEQRDSAMYRCASSTFSGSSLDEQFFGPGTRLTVL.

Comment on this clone: The same CDR3 arises from other DNA sequences in this sample as well. The chain carries TRBV15 and TRBJ2-3; either TRBD1 or TRBD2 may fit D (5 bases each). Germline V gives CDR1 LNHNV, CDR2 YYDKDF (reference sequence). The CDR3 runs to 13 residues. The V and J ends lost 0 bases and 6 bases respectively, with 7 bases between them. The CDR3 is CATSRDREDTQYF. DNA for the CDR3: TGTGCCACCAGCAGAGACAGGGAGGATACGCAGTATTTT.

The V and J genes are TRBV19 and TRBJ2-1; TRBD2 is a possible D gene (6 bases). The V end was cut by 6 bases, the J end by 4 bases, with 13 bases between. This CDR3 region has 14 residues. Germline V gene sequence: CDR1 LNHDA, CDR2 SQIVND (reference sequence). The DNA for the CDR3 is TGTGCCAGTAGCCGGGACTTCGCTTACAATGAGCAGTTCTTC. This translates into CASSRDFAYNEQFF.

This clone was detected once. The chain recombines TRBV30 with TRBJ2-1; 7 nucleotides agree with TRBD1. Germline V gives CDR1 GTSNPN, CDR2 SVGIG (reference sequence). The CDR3 consists of 13 residues. With 1 base clipped from V and 10 bases from J, the junction kept 7 bases outside the gene matches. In nucleotides, the CDR3 is TGTGCCTGGAGTGCCCAAACAGGGGTCGAGCAGTTCTTC. Residues: CAWSAQTGVEQFF.

The rearrangement links TRBV28 to TRBJ1-5; 7 bases line up with TRBD1. The junction had 11 bases not matched to a gene; V was cut back by 6 bases and J by 0 bases. Germline lookup yields CDR1 MDHEN and CDR2 SYDVKM. The CDR3 is 17 amino acids. DNA of the CDR3: TGTGCCAGCAGGGGAGGGGGACAGACTTATAGCAATCAGCCCCAGCATTTT. Encoded protein: CASRGGGQTYSNQPQHF.

The chain links TRBV7-9 to TRBJ1-2; D may be TRBD1 (6 bases). The CDR3 consists of 13 residues. V lost 5 bases and J 8 bases, leaving 15 bases between the germline ends. CDR1 and CDR2 from the germline V gene are SEHNR and FQNEAQ (reference sequence). As DNA, the CDR3 is TGTGCCAGCAGCCCCCCGGGGGGCGAGGGCTACACCTTC. Translation gives CASSPPGGEGYTF.

In the case of this clone: The junction departs from germline at one end; a sequencing error may be responsible. The chain links TRBV29-1 to TRBJ1-2; D call uncertain. Germline loops: CDR1 SQVTM, CDR2 ANQGSEA. The CDR3 spans 10 residues. This CDR3 reads CSVETPDRAF. The CDR3 DNA sequence: TGCAGCGTTGAGACACCGGATCGGGCCTTC. Full variable domain (remainder filled in from reference TRBV29-1 and TRBJ1-2): SAVISQKPSRDICQRGTSLTIQCQVDSQVTMMFWYRQQPGQSLTLIATANQGSEATYESGFVIDKFPISRPNLTFSTLTVSNMSPEDSSIYLCSVETPDRAFGSGTRLTVV.

The chain uses TRBV5-4 and TRBJ2-7; 8 nucleotides match TRBD1. After removal of 4 bases from V and 5 bases from J, the junction contained 11 bases not matched to a gene. The CDR3 contains 15 residues. CDR1 and CDR2 (germline): SGHNT, YYREEE (reference sequence). The CDR3 is CASSPWTGSRDEQYF. The CDR3 DNA is TGTGCCAGCAGCCCCTGGACAGGGAGCAGGGACGAGCAGTACTTC.

The gene calls are TRBV7-9 and TRBJ2-6; TRBD1 matches 8 bases. Germline loops: CDR1 SEHNR, CDR2 FQNEAQ (reference sequence). The CDR3 spans 17 residues. V trimming: 4 bases; J trimming: 2 bases; junction bases outside the gene matches: 7. This chain's CDR3 is CASSYRTGLPGANVLTF. The CDR3 region has the DNA TGTGCCAGCAGCTACAGGACAGGGCTCCCTGGGGCCAACGTCCTGACTTTC.